The 25 T cell receptor beta chains reported below all come from one sample, sequenced in a study of T cell responses to AZD1222 COVID-19 vaccine. Measured with immunoSEQ multiplex PCR; TCRdb has only the in-frame clones, and not every one. The sample carries approximately 150,000 clones, approximately 88% recorded once. The material was peripheral blood, obtained 28 days after the second AZD1222 dose. All receptors come from an adult who received the AZD1222 COVID-19 vaccine.

This chain joins TRBV5-4 and TRBJ2-2; no definite D call. V shed 3 bases and J shed 4 bases, with 10 bases lying between them. The CDR3 covers 14 residues. The germline V gene has CDR1 SGHNT and CDR2 YYREEE (reference sequence). The CDR3 region is CASSSEIGTGELFF. DNA of the CDR3: TGTGCCAGCAGCTCCGAAATCGGCACCGGGGAGCTGTTTTTT.

V is TRBV7-8 and J is TRBJ2-2, with TRBD1 matching over 9 bases. The CDR3 spans 15 residues. After removal of 5 bases from V and 0 bases from J, the junction contained 1 base not matched to a gene. The germline CDR1 and CDR2 sequences are SGHVS and FQNEAQ. Written as DNA, the CDR3 is TGTGCCAGCAGCCGGGACAGGGCGAACACCGGGGAGCTGTTTTTT. Translated: CASSRDRANTGELFF.

V usage is TRBV10-2 and J usage is TRBJ1-4, with TRBD1 as a possible D gene (6 bases). The germline V and J ends were trimmed by 6 bases and 5 bases, with 10 bases remaining between them. The CDR3 is 13 residues long. The germline gives CDR1 WSHSY, CDR2 SAAADI. The CDR3 DNA is TGCGCCAGCAGACAGGGACTAAATGAAAAACTGTTTTTT. The encoded protein is CASRQGLNEKLFF.

The CDR3 is CASASAGYGYTF. The DNA of the CDR3 is TGTGCCAGCGCCTCAGCGGGGTATGGCTACACCTTC. The J gene is TRBJ1-2, the V gene TRBV12-3 or TRBV12-4; D gene unclear. The V and J ends lost 8 bases and 5 bases respectively, with 12 bases between them. The CDR3 contains 12 residues.

CDR3 nucleotides: TGTGCCTGGAGGGGTCCGGGACCCTATAATTCACCCCTCCACTTT. Its protein is CAWRGPGPYNSPLHF. J is TRBJ1-6 and V is TRBV30, with D possibly matching TRBD1 (5 bases). The CDR3 loop spans 15 amino acids. Trimming took off 3 bases at V and 2 bases at J, with 11 bases between the two ends. Germline assignment: CDR1 GTSNPN and CDR2 SVGIG (reference sequence).

Of note for this clone: Relative to the germline gene, one junction end is altered; a read error may explain this. The CDR3 sequence: CASSIDGWGRNPEAFF. The CDR3, as DNA: TGTGCCAGTAGTATAGATGGGTGGGGGCGGAACCCTGAAGCTTTCTTT. The chain carries TRBV19 and TRBJ1-1; a weak D match, TRBD1 (6 bases). The CDR3 is made up of 16 amino acids. Germline V lookup: CDR1 LNHDA, CDR2 SQIVND (reference sequence). Full variable domain (rest looked up from reference TRBV19 and TRBJ1-1): DGGITQSPKYLFRKEGQNVTLSCEQNLNHDAMYWYRQDPGQGLRLIYYSQIVNDFQKGDIAEGYSVSREKKESFPLTVTSAQKNPTAFYLCASSIDGWGRNPEAFFGQGTRLTVV.

CDR3 nucleotide sequence: TGTGCCAGCATCCTCGGTTCGAGCCCGAACACTGAAGCTTTCTTT. This encodes CASILGSSPNTEAFF. This chain connects TRBV7-9 to TRBJ1-1; D gene unclear. Trimming took 7 bases from V and 1 from J, leaving 16 bases between them. The CDR3 has 15 residues. Germline loops: CDR1 SEHNR, CDR2 FQNEAQ (reference sequence).

The chain couples TRBV14 to TRBJ1-2; D is unresolved. Germline-derived CDR1 and CDR2 are SGHDN and FVKESK. The V end lost 4 bases, the J end lost 7 bases, and 16 bases lay between the germline ends. This CDR3 contains 14 residues. CDR3: CASSLGEGGGGYTF. As DNA, the CDR3 is TGTGCCAGCAGCCTCGGGGAGGGAGGCGGTGGCTACACCTTC. Full variable domain (missing parts from reference TRBV14 and TRBJ1-2): EAGVTQFPSHSVIEKGQTVTLRCDPISGHDNLYWYRRVMGKEIKFLLHFVKESKQDESGMPNNRFLAERTGGTYSTLKVQPAELEDSGVYFCASSLGEGGGGYTFGSGTRLTVV.

This chain links TRBV30 with TRBJ2-7, with D unclear. Germline CDR1 GTSNPN, CDR2 SVGIG (reference sequence). Trimming pared 0 bases from V and 6 bases from J, leaving 9 bases between. The CDR3 contains 12 residues. The CDR3 DNA is TGTGCCTGGAGTGTTGGGGTTTCCGAGCAGTACTTC. Its translation: CAWSVGVSEQYF.

CDR3 DNA: TGCGCCAGCAGCCAAGAAGCCCCCGGGACAGGGGGCACAGATACGCAGTATTTT. Translated, it gives CASSQEAPGTGGTDTQYF. The rearrangement uses TRBV4-1 and TRBJ2-3, with TRBD1 matching 10 bases. CDR3 length: 18 residues. Germline V lookup: CDR1 MGHRA, CDR2 YSYEKL. The J segment lost 1 base and the V segment lost 0 bases, leaving 7 bases of the junction unmatched.

This clone has just a few counts. The V and J genes are TRBV5-1 and TRBJ2-5; the D is unclear. Germline assignment: CDR1 SGHRS and CDR2 YFSETQ. V gave up 0 bases and J gave up 8 bases, with 5 bases separating them. The CDR3 sequence is 11 residues long. CDR3 bases: TGCGCCAGCAGCTTGGGGAACACCCAGTACTTC. Translating gives CASSLGNTQYF.

J is TRBJ2-3 and V is TRBV5-1; D is perhaps TRBD2 (6 bases). Germline values: CDR1 SGHRS, CDR2 YFSETQ. CDR3 size: 14 residues. V gave up 4 bases and J gave up 5 bases, with 14 bases separating them. The chain's CDR3 is CASSRESAVDTQYF. CDR3 in DNA: TGCGCCAGCAGCCGGGAGTCAGCCGTAGATACGCAGTATTTT. Full variable domain (outside the CDR3, taken from reference TRBV5-1 and TRBJ2-3): KAGVTQTPRYLIKTRGQQVTLSCSPISGHRSVSWYQQTPGQGLQFLFEYFSETQRNKGNFPGRFSGRQFSNSRSEMNVSTLELGDSALYLCASSRESAVDTQYFGPGTRLTVL.

There are a few counts of this clone. The CDR3, as DNA: TGTGCCAGCAGCGGCTCCGGGACAGGGGTCCCCTATGGCTACACCTTC. This codes for CASSGSGTGVPYGYTF. The chain joins TRBV11-2 to TRBJ1-2; 10 positions agree with TRBD1. V was clipped by 5 bases and J by 4 bases; unmatched bases: 10. Germline values: CDR1 SGHAT, CDR2 FQNNGV. The CDR3 is made up of 16 amino acids.

V is TRBV5-1 and J is TRBJ2-1, with D possibly TRBD1 on 5 matching bases. The CDR3 is 14 residues long. With 4 bases removed from V and 8 bases from J, the gap between germline ends came to 16 bases. Germline CDR1 and CDR2: SGHRS and YFSETQ. CDR3: CASSPMGPAHEQFF. DNA of the CDR3: TGCGCCAGCAGCCCCATGGGGCCTGCCCATGAGCAGTTCTTC.

This chain uses TRBV6-5 with TRBJ1-1; the match to TRBD1 covers 8 bases. J lost 7 bases, V lost 6 bases, and 7 bases had no gene match. The CDR3 extends over 13 amino acids. Germline-derived CDR1 and CDR2 are MNHEY and SVGAGI. CDR3 DNA: TGTGCCAGCAGGCGTACAGGGGGGGATGAAGCTTTCTTT. Residues: CASRRTGGDEAFF.

The chain has TRBV9 and TRBJ2-7; D perhaps matches TRBD2 (5 bases). Germline CDR1 reads SGDLS; CDR2 reads YYNGEE. The CDR3 has 13 amino acids. With 0 bases removed from V and 5 bases from J, the gap between germline ends came to 9 bases. The DNA for the CDR3 is TGTGCCAGCAGCGTAGCTGACGGGGACGAGCAGTACTTC. Translated: CASSVADGDEQYF.

This chain connects TRBV7-2 to TRBJ2-2; TRBD2 aligns across 9 bases. The CDR3 consists of 15 residues. Germline V gene sequence: CDR1 SGHTA, CDR2 FQGNSA. The V and J ends lost 5 bases and 4 bases, in that order; junction bases with no gene match: 5. Written as DNA, the CDR3 is TGTGCCAGCAGCCCGGGACTAGCCCGCACCGGGGAGCTGTTTTTT. Its protein is CASSPGLARTGELFF.

The chain recombines TRBV5-4 with TRBJ2-7; D not certain. V was clipped by 2 bases and J by 6 bases, with 9 bases between them. The CDR3 has 12 amino acids. Germline CDR1 SGHNT, CDR2 YYREEE (reference sequence). As DNA, the CDR3 is TGTGCCAGCAGCTTCGAGTTTCGCGAGCAGTACTTC. It codes for CASSFEFREQYF.

The J gene is TRBJ2-6, the V gene TRBV30; 7 nucleotides align to TRBD1. Trimming cost V 8 bases and J 12 bases; bases outside gene matches: 10. The CDR3 loop spans 12 amino acids. Looked up from germline, CDR1 is GTSNPN and CDR2 is SVGIG (reference sequence). This CDR3 is CALEGQFRVLTF. The CDR3 DNA follows: TGTGCCCTTGAGGGACAGTTTCGCGTCCTGACTTTC. Full variable domain (missing parts from reference TRBV30 and TRBJ2-6): SQTIHQWPATLVQPVGSPLSLECTVEGTSNPNLYWYRQAAGRGLQLLFYSVGIGQISSEVPQNLSASRPQDRQFILSSKKLLLSDSGFYLCALEGQFRVLTFGAGSRLTVL.

The chain employs TRBV7-8 and TRBJ1-2; TRBD1 agrees at 9 bases. This CDR3 contains 13 residues. V gave up 5 bases and J gave up 7 bases; unmatched junction bases: 5. Germline assignment: CDR1 SGHVS and CDR2 FQNEAQ. CDR3 DNA: TGTGCCAGCAGCGTAATACAGGGGGCTGGCTACACCTTC. Protein: CASSVIQGAGYTF.

The rearrangement links TRBV9 to TRBJ2-1; D is undetermined. This CDR3 contains 13 residues. V dropped 0 bases and J dropped 9 bases, with 10 bases sitting between them. The germline gives CDR1 SGDLS, CDR2 YYNGEE. In nucleotides, the CDR3 is TGTGCCAGCAGCGTAGTTTTAGGGTCTGAGCAGTTCTTC. Translated, it gives CASSVVLGSEQFF.

CDR3 coding DNA: TGCGCCAGCAGCTCTGGACGCAGCTCCTATAATTCACCCCTCCACTTT. Its translation: CASSSGRSSYNSPLHF. The chain links TRBV5-1 to TRBJ1-6; D uncertain. This CDR3 comprises 16 residues. The V gene lost 3 bases and the J gene lost 0 bases, with 10 bases spanning the gap. Germline-derived CDR1 and CDR2 are SGHRS and YFSETQ.

This clone was found once. This chain uses TRBV5-1 with TRBJ2-7; 9 nucleotides match TRBD1. CDR1 is SGHRS, CDR2 YFSETQ, per germline. The CDR3 has 14 residues. Germline trimming cut 6 bases from V and 8 bases from J; bases unmatched to any gene: 12. CDR3 coding DNA: TGCGCCAGCACCCAACAGGGGGCCGGATACCAGCAGTACTTC. Translating it yields CASTQQGAGYQQYF.

This clone was detected once. The rearrangement links TRBV27 to TRBJ1-2; D is uncertain. V was cut by 3 bases and J by 8 bases, with 13 bases left in between. In germline, CDR1 is MNHEY, CDR2 SMNVEV (reference sequence). The CDR3 consists of 13 residues. CDR3 sequence (DNA): TGTGCCAGCAGTTTCTTGCTCTCCGAGGGCTACACCTTC. Its protein is CASSFLLSEGYTF.

This chain uses TRBV5-1 with TRBJ2-7; a possible D gene is TRBD1 (6 bases). Germline lookup yields CDR1 SGHRS and CDR2 YFSETQ. The CDR3 runs 13 residues. V dropped 4 bases and J dropped 3 bases, with 11 bases sitting between them. CDR3 residues: CASSPGDNYEQYF. CDR3 DNA sequence: TGCGCCAGCAGCCCCGGGGACAACTACGAGCAGTACTTC. The complete variable domain, with remaining parts taken from reference TRBV5-1 and TRBJ2-7, reads KAGVTQTPRYLIKTRGQQVTLSCSPISGHRSVSWYQQTPGQGLQFLFEYFSETQRNKGNFPGRFSGRQFSNSRSEMNVSTLELGDSALYLCASSPGDNYEQYFGPGTRLTVT.